Described below is a single T cell receptor beta chain sequence and its context. Its binding antigen is unknown. Per-base qualities were not stored, and no clone one base away is much larger. The sample is drawn from a study of cytomegalovirus exposure and HLA in healthy donors (dated by TCRdb to 2015 to 2018). For context, the study as a whole: In an earlier analysis of 450 to 750 of the donors, roughly 300 Gb of sequence data and 90 million to 120 million unique TCR beta sequences from about 190 million T cells were reported. In an earlier analysis of around 540 of the donors, high-throughput TCR beta sequencing was used to judge whether each TCR beta V gene segment behaved as functional or pseudogenic. Along with the approximately 600-subject first cohort, a separate validation cohort of over a hundred different subjects was used. Donor age, sex, ethnicity and CMV serostatus were collected together with the repertoire data. The number of typed donors differed by locus: roughly 620-640 for A, B, C, DRB1 and DQB1; 500 to 550 for DQA1; about 600 for DPA1; and around 490 for DPB1. The study used immunosequencing to profile the T cell repertoires of 666 subjects and linked those repertoires to cytomegalovirus serostatus. Class I and class II HLA loci were covered by the typing at four-digit resolution. On average, roughly 240,000 unique TCR beta nucleotide sequences were sequenced per donor among about 400 genotyped donors of the cohort, with roughly 20% of those sequences being non-productive. The genetic ancestry cluster associated with self-reported Caucasian donors included 81% of the roughly 400 genotyped donors. Genome-wide SNP genotypes for about 60% of the 666 donors were used in a later genetic analysis, which treated that subset as a discovery cohort. A later analysis re-analyzed previously published TCR beta repertoires from roughly 690 donors and added high-resolution HLA genotyping to study TCR occurrence patterns. High-throughput TCR immunosequencing, statistical association of individual TCRs with disease status, and machine learning were combined to predict cytomegalovirus infection status. The study aimed to test whether signatures of past pathogen exposure could be identified by cataloging public T cell receptors. Rather than drawing on any new phenotypic data, the later analysis identified candidate immune exposures from TCR beta sequences and the way those sequences occurred across donors. An early release that covered fewer than 750 HLA-typed donors contained around 300 gigabases of sequencing data and 75 million to 100 million unique TCR sequences. About five DR-DQ haplotypes were handled as single units for association and clustering because linkage in the cohort was strong. All discovery cohort repertoires had been generated on a single sequencing platform.

In total, roughly 710 healthy bone marrow donors made up the cohort. Cohort members were all nominally healthy when sampled, although unrecorded immune exposures were likely present. The donor tested CMV seronegative and was one of the 352 seronegative cohort members. A peripheral blood sample was provided by each donor, and peripheral blood mononuclear cells were used for TCR beta sequencing. Genomic DNA extraction from the blood cell samples was performed with the Qiagen DNeasy Blood Extraction Kit. Reading the germline V gene (reference sequence) gives CDR1 GTSNPN and CDR2 SVGIG. Spanning cysteine to phenylalanine, the CDR3 consists of 14 amino acids. Only the CDR3 region is kept as DNA, spanning 42 bases read in frame from base 1. From V the trimming removes 5 bases and from J it removes 4 bases, while the gene matches leave 9 bases of the junction unaccounted for. Points the paper makes about the study in general: In a later analysis, 15,000 to 20,000 TCR beta sequences were associated with specific HLA alleles at a false discovery rate of 0.05. A later genetic analysis associated a missense DCLRE1C variant with V-gene and J-gene trimming of TCR beta chains, and an independent cohort replicated the association. Because counts were too low, some 17 rarely observed V segments, including chromosome 9 orphons, were left out of the earlier analysis of 587 of the donors. Sequencing depth was assumed to be roughly uniform across donors in the presence/absence analyses, though that assumption may not hold. Cytomegalovirus status was reported to be diagnosed by the classifier with high specificity and sensitivity in both the original and validation cohorts. In vitro tests confirmed that three of the cytomegalovirus-associated TCR beta chains recognize cytomegalovirus antigens. Correlated functional status among segregating V segments might be attributable to linkage disequilibrium, but an unknown experimental factor could not be ruled out. For the cohort, immune exposure information was limited to CMV serostatus. Because HLA typing was missing for some donors at each locus, association tests included only the typed subset. In a later analysis, the rate of TCR association differed among HLA loci, with DRB1 alleles having the most associated TCRs and HLA-C alleles having the fewest. When HLA alleles, especially DR and DQ, strongly co-occurred, TCR associations were difficult to assign to individual alleles. The cohort was sequenced for TCR beta chains only, and without alpha or paired-chain data the features that could be detected were limited. While some public TCRs were present in many individuals, most TCR sequences turned up only very rarely across donors. In a later analysis, most CMV-associated TCR beta chains were found to appear HLA-restricted, with HLA associations seemingly driven largely by CMV exposure. A total of some 180 TCR beta chains were listed by the study as associated with cytomegalovirus. In an earlier analysis of approximately 590 of the donors, most TCR beta V segments were observed in productive rearrangements about 90% or about 30% of the time, broadly matching IMGT annotations. A further reported finding was that TCR beta sequences accurately predicted the HLA-A and HLA-B alleles for most subjects in the first cohort. A cluster of highly shared sequence variants was judged likely to represent a technical artifact of the sequencing pipeline. A later analysis reported that several top co-occurrence clusters appeared linked to parvovirus B19, influenza, CMV and Epstein-Barr virus. Some IMGT-functional V segments, including TRBV6-2 and TRBV6-3, could not be distinguished by the 87-base-pair reads and were therefore excluded. A later genetic analysis reported fewer N-insertions in productive TCRs among donors in an Asian-associated ancestry cluster than the roughly 650-donor mean. In a later analysis, HLA-associated TCR beta chains showed more clonal expansion and lower generation probabilities than non-associated chains that were equally common. The authors suggested that the approach could potentially be generalized to other disease states and immunological phenotypes.

Receptor libraries were prepared by the immunoSEQ multiplex PCR assay. For the multiplex PCR, a mixture combining 60 forward primers for TCR Vbeta segments and 13 reverse primers for TCR Jbeta segments was used. The CDR3 region of rearranged TCR beta genes was amplified from genomic DNA with a multiplex PCR assay. The Illumina HiSeq System was used to sequence the amplified TCR beta libraries as 87-base-pair reads. Concerning the study's data processing: Across the 670 or so repertoires, a later analysis counted 60 million to 90 million unique TCR beta chains, around 11 million of which were shared by at least two donors. To remove PCR and sequencing errors, raw reads were error-corrected and collapsed into unique sequences using a nearest-neighbor algorithm that merged closely related sequences. CDR3 sequences were aligned to IMGT reference sequences to assign V, D and J gene segments. For a sequence to be retained, at least a six-nucleotide match to both a V gene segment and a J gene segment was required. A rearrangement counted as productive if the CDR3 had no stop codons and remained in frame with V and J, and every other rearrangement counted as non-productive. CDR3 was defined according to IMGT convention as the region running from the second conserved V-encoded cysteine to the conserved J-encoded phenylalanine. The earlier analysis of about 570 of the donors excluded any sequence lacking an unambiguous match to a single V gene segment. An earlier analysis of roughly 590 of the donors called V segments functional above 56.7% productive rearrangements and segregating when the between-donor standard deviation exceeded 5%. A statistical classification framework was built to diagnose cytomegalovirus status from the catalog of TCR beta chain sequences. In a later analysis, TCR nucleotide sequences were compared against IMGT/GENE-DB human TR gene sequences so that V and J genes could be assigned. In a later analysis, CDR3 sequences and most-parsimonious VDJ recombination scenarios were assigned using the TCRdist pipeline. In a later analysis, each TCR beta chain was defined by its CDR3 amino acid sequence together with its V-gene family, and reads lacking a unique V-gene family were excluded. To address suspected cross-contamination and a sequencing artifact, a later analysis removed some 620 highly shared, low-generation-probability nucleotide sequences. For each public chain, a later analysis derived a clonal expansion index from normalized ranks of inferred template counts within each repertoire. In a later analysis, generation probabilities were computed using a VDJ recombination model fitted to out-of-frame rearrangements, and the results were checked against IGoR. Hypergeometric tests were used in a later analysis to score TCR-TCR, TCR-HLA and TCR-CMV co-occurrence, with a repertoire-size bias correction applied to the TCR pairs. A later analysis estimated false discovery rates by permuting HLA or CMV assignments 20 times. A later analysis grouped co-occurring TCRs with DBSCAN, adding TCRdist sequence similarity when clustering within HLA-allele-positive subsets. For co-occurrence clustering, repertoires with fewer than 30,000 or more than 120,000 public chains were excluded, along with roughly 5 repertoires with anomalous nucleotide sharing. As stored in TCRdb, this immuneACCESS dataset retains in-frame rearrangements with V and J assigned. A fraction of the clones does not appear; measured against another copy, unresolved V genes explain less than half of the discrepancy, and the remainder lacks a known reason. V and J calls and clone size are those listed in that table; D and trimming were worked out from the DNA. Counted in this sample were around 61,000 clones; about 86% of them appeared once. Approximately 1.7% of the sample is taken by the ten largest.

The rearrangement combines TRBV30 with TRBJ1-1; a stretch of 8 junction bases matches TRBD1. This receptor was obtained from a man in his forties in good health and CMV-seronegative. Sequenced sample: PBMCs. CDR3 loop: CAWADRQGTTEAFF. The nucleotide sequence is given as TGTGCCTGGGCCGATAGACAGGGGACCACTGAAGCTTTCTTT. Reference TRBV30 and TRBJ1-1 genes cover what lies past the CDR3, so the full variable domain is SQTIHQWPATLVQPVGSPLSLECTVEGTSNPNLYWYRQAAGRGLQLLFYSVGIGQISSEVPQNLSASRPQDRQFILSSKKLLLSDSGFYLCAWADRQGTTEAFFGQGTRLTVV.